These 16 T cell receptor beta chains came from one sample sequenced in a study of T cell clonality in common variable immunodeficiency. Generated by immunoSEQ multiplex PCR, the TCRdb table keeps only in-frame clones and is missing some. The sample holds about 52,000 clones, and no clone turns up only once. The sequenced sample consisted of peripheral blood mononuclear cells. These receptors originate from a person aged 18-70 years in good health.

This clone appeared many times. The CDR3 end lies 3 residues beyond the end of the read and is filled in from the germline J gene. The gene calls are TRBV19 and TRBJ2-3; maybe TRBD2 (5 bases). CDR1 and CDR2 (germline): LNHDA, SQIVND (reference sequence). The CDR3 sequence is 14 residues long. V gave up 9 bases and J gave up 2 bases, with 15 bases separating them. The DNA read from the CDR3 is TGTGCCAGGGGCGAAGCGGCTCTCACAGATACG. It encodes CARGEAALTDT. In full, the CDR3 is CARGEAALTDTQYF.

At least ten counts were recorded for this clone. The read comes to an end 3 residues before the CDR3 does, leaving the germline J gene to fill in the end. The chain carries TRBV20-1 and TRBJ2-5, with TRBD2 identical over 15 bases. Germline CDR1 reads DFQATT; CDR2 reads SNEGSKA (reference sequence). V trimming: 3 bases; J trimming: 3 bases; junction bases outside the gene matches: 11. The CDR3 is 18 amino acids. The CDR3 bases that were read are TGCAGTGCTAGCCGTGGGGGACTAGCGGGGGGATTCAAAGAGACC. Translation: CSASRGGLAGGFKET. The CDR3 in its entirety is CSASRGGLAGGFKETQYF.

This clone was detected many times. The read falls 3 residues short of the CDR3 end, and the missing part is taken from the germline J gene. The chain is built from TRBV9 and TRBJ2-1; perhaps TRBD2 as D (6 bases). Germline lookup yields CDR1 SGDLS and CDR2 YYNGEE. The CDR3 spans 18 residues. V was shortened by 4 bases and J by 2 bases, with 22 bases between the two germline ends. The sequenced part of the CDR3 DNA is TGTGCCAGCAGCCCTGGGACTTCCTCCTATTTAACCTACAATGAG. It specifies CASSPGTSSYLTYNE. The full CDR3 reads CASSPGTSSYLTYNEQFF. Variable domain in full (rest from reference TRBV9 and TRBJ2-1): DSGVTQTPKHLITATGQRVTLRCSPRSGDLSVYWYQQSLDQGLQFLIQYYNGEERAKGNILERFSAQQFPDLHSELNLSSLELGDSALYFCASSPGTSSYLTYNEQFFGPGTRLTVL.

Notes on this clone: The read ends 3 residues shy of where the CDR3 ends; the end is completed using the germline J gene. V usage is TRBV30 and J usage is TRBJ1-1, with 9 positions matching TRBD1. CDR1 is GTSNPN, CDR2 SVGIG, per germline (reference sequence). The CDR3 has 16 residues. V lost 1 base and J lost 1; bases outside the gene matches: 7. This CDR3 reads CAWSDSRTGANTEAFF. The part of the CDR3 DNA that was read is TGTGCCTGGAGTGACTCCCGGACAGGGGCGAACACTGAA.

This clone has more than one count but fewer than ten. With the read ending 3 residues before the CDR3 end, the germline J gene is used to fill in that end. V and J are TRBV19 and TRBJ1-6, with D possibly being TRBD1 (5 bases). Germline values: CDR1 LNHDA, CDR2 SQIVND (reference sequence). The CDR3 is 14 amino acids. The V gene lost 3 bases and the J gene lost 6 bases, with 9 bases spanning the gap. CDR3 DNA, as far as it was read: TGTGCCAGTAGTATTTTCCAGGGTAATTCACCC. It translates to CASSIFQGNSP. The full CDR3 protein is CASSIFQGNSPLHF.

This clone was recorded many times. The CDR3 region is CASSADRESPLHF. The DNA read from the CDR3 is TGTGCCAGCAGCGCCGACAGGGAATCACCC. The genes are TRBV7-3 and TRBJ1-6; 7 bases agree with TRBD1. The CDR3 goes on 3 residues after the read ends, and that part is filled in from the germline J gene. J was trimmed by 10 bases and V by 5 bases; bases with no gene match: 5. The germline gives CDR1 SGHTA, CDR2 FQGTGA. CDR3 length equals 13 residues.

Ten or more counts support this clone. The read gets to within 3 residues of the CDR3 end, and the germline J gene fills in the rest. The rearrangement uses TRBV7-3 and TRBJ1-1; D gene uncertain. The germline gives CDR1 SGHTA, CDR2 FQGTGA. This CDR3 comprises 13 residues. V was clipped by 2 bases and J by 7 bases, with 11 bases between them. Here the CDR3 reads CASSLRRADEAFF. The sequenced part of the CDR3 DNA is TGTGCCAGCAGCTTACGTCGCGCGGATGAA.

This clone was found many times. Read sequence stops 3 residues before the CDR3 end, and the germline J gene provides the missing end. The V and J genes are TRBV7-6 and TRBJ1-2; 8 nucleotides align to TRBD1. Germline assignment: CDR1 SGHVS and CDR2 FNYEAQ. V trimming: 4 bases; J trimming: 4 bases; junction bases outside the gene matches: 14. There are 17 residues in the CDR3. The CDR3 region is CASSSYPKGQGGYGYTF. The part of the CDR3 DNA that was read is TGTGCCAGCAGCTCGTACCCCAAAGGACAGGGCGGCTATGGC.

Many counts were recorded for this clone. Read sequence stops 3 residues before the CDR3 end, and the germline J gene provides the missing end. The rearrangement joins TRBV30 to TRBJ2-7, with D hard to call. Germline V gene sequence: CDR1 GTSNPN, CDR2 SVGIG (reference sequence). This CDR3 region has 11 residues. V lost 3 bases and J lost 3, with 6 bases in between. CDR3 loop: CAWRRGYEQYF. CDR3 DNA (partial): TGTGCCTGGAGACGAGGCTACGAG.

A word on this clone: The missing CDR3 end, 3 residues past where the read stops, is filled in from the germline J gene. The rearrangement uses TRBV2 and TRBJ1-2; 8 nucleotides line up with TRBD1. Trimming cost V 5 bases and J 4 bases; bases outside gene matches: 9. Germline-derived CDR1 and CDR2 are SNHLY and FYNNEI. The CDR3 is made up of 15 amino acids. The DNA read from the CDR3 is TGTGCCAGCAGTAACAAACCGGGACAGGTCTATGGC. It encodes CASSNKPGQVYG. The complete CDR3 protein is CASSNKPGQVYGYTF.

In this sample, this clone turned up many times. The read ends 3 residues shy of where the CDR3 ends; the end is completed using the germline J gene. The chain links TRBV19 to TRBJ2-6; D remains unclear. Germline loops: CDR1 LNHDA, CDR2 SQIVND (reference sequence). This CDR3 spans 13 amino acids. V lost 8 bases and J lost 4, with 9 bases in between. The CDR3 sequence is CASDFAGANVLTF. The CDR3 DNA, read in part, is TGTGCCAGTGACTTTGCCGGGGCCAACGTC. The full variable domain, with the rest looked up from reference TRBV19 and TRBJ2-6, is DGGITQSPKYLFRKEGQNVTLSCEQNLNHDAMYWYRQDPGQGLRLIYYSQIVNDFQKGDIAEGYSVSREKKESFPLTVTSAQKNPTAFYLCASDFAGANVLTFGAGSRLTVL.

A note on this clone: The read terminates 3 residues ahead of where the CDR3 ends, so the germline J gene completes it. The chain couples TRBV5-4 to TRBJ2-1; 10 bases are shared with TRBD2. The CDR3 has 14 residues. The germline gives CDR1 SGHNT, CDR2 YYREEE (reference sequence). After removal of 4 bases from V and 7 bases from J, the junction contained 5 bases not matched to a gene. The CDR3 loop reads CASSRSGRENEQFF. Partial CDR3 DNA: TGTGCCAGCAGCAGGAGCGGGAGGGAAAATGAG.

Ten or more counts support this clone. Partial CDR3 DNA: TGTGCCAGCAGCTTTCCCAGCGGTAGCTCCTACGAG. Translated: CASSFPSGSSYE. Given in full, the CDR3 is CASSFPSGSSYEQYF. V and J are TRBV7-8 and TRBJ2-7, with D tentatively TRBD2 (5 bases). The read falls 3 residues short of the CDR3 end, and the missing part is taken from the germline J gene. Germline CDR1 is SGHVS and CDR2 is FQNEAQ. Between the trimmed V and J ends, which lost 3 bases and 0 bases, there was a span of 12 bases. The CDR3 contains 15 residues.

The sample holds many counts of this clone. The read stops 3 residues short of the end of the CDR3; the missing end is completed from the germline J gene. The genes are TRBV20-1 and TRBJ2-1; 10 bases line up with TRBD2. The junction had 8 bases not matched to a gene; V was cut back by 0 bases and J by 3 bases. The CDR3 totals 17 residues. Germline V CDR1 and CDR2: DFQATT, SNEGSKA (reference sequence). The covered CDR3 bases are TGCAGTGCTAGAGACTTCCCTAGCGGGAGTTTCTACAATGAG. Translated: CSARDFPSGSFYNE. The full-length CDR3 reads as CSARDFPSGSFYNEQFF.

This clone was seen at least ten times. The read ends 3 residues early relative to the CDR3; the germline J gene fills the gap. This chain uses TRBV19 with TRBJ1-5, with D perhaps matching TRBD1 (6 bases). CDR1 and CDR2 (germline): LNHDA, SQIVND (reference sequence). The V gene lost 3 bases and the J gene lost 0 bases, with 12 bases spanning the gap. The CDR3 is made up of 16 amino acids. The CDR3 bases that were read are TGTGCCAGTAGTATGGAGGGACATACTAGCAATCAGCCC. Its protein is CASSMEGHTSNQP. The full CDR3 sequence reads CASSMEGHTSNQPQHF.

This clone has at least ten counts. Sequencing ends 3 residues short of the CDR3 end; the germline J gene provides the rest. This rearrangement joins TRBV2 to TRBJ1-6; 9 nucleotides align to TRBD1. V lost 6 bases to trimming and J lost 5 bases; unmatched junction nucleotides: 2. Germline values: CDR1 SNHLY, CDR2 FYNNEI. The CDR3 extends over 14 amino acids. The CDR3 is CASRRTGDNSPLHF. CDR3 DNA, as far as it was read: TGTGCCAGCAGGAGGACAGGGGATAATTCACCC.